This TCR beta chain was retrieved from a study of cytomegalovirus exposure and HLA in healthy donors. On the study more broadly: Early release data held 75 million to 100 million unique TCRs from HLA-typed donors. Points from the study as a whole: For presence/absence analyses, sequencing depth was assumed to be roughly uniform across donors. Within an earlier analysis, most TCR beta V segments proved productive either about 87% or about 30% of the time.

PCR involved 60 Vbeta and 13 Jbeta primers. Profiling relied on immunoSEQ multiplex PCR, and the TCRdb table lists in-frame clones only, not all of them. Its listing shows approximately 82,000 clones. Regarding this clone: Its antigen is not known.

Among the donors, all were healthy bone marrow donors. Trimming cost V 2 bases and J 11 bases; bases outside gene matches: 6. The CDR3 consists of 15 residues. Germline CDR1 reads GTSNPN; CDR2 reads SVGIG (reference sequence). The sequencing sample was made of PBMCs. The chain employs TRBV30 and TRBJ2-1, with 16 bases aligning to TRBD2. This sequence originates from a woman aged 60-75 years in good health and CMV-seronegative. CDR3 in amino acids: CAWSSKGLAGGKQFF. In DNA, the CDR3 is TGTGCCTGGAGTTCTAAGGGACTAGCGGGAGGGAAGCAGTTCTTC.